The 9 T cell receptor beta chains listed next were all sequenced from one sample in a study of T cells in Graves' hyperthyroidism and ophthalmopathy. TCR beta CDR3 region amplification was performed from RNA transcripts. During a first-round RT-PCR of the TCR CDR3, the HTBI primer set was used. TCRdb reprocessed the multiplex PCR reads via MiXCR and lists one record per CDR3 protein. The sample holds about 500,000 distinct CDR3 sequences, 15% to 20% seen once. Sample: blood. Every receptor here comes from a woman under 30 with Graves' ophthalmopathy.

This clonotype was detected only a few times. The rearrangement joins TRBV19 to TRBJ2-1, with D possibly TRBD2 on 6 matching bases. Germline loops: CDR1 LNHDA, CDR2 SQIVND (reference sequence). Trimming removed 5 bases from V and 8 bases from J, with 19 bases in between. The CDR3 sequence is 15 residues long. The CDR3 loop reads CASSPLRELLDEQFF. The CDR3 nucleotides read TGTGCCAGTAGTCCCCTACGGGAGTTGTTGGATGAGCAGTTCTTC.

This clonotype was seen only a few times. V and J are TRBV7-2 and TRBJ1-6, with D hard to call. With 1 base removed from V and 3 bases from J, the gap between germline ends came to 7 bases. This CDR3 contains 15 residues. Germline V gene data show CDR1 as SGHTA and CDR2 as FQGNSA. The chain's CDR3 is CASSLDYSYNSPLHF. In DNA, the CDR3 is TGTGCCAGCAGCTTAGATTACAGCTATAATTCACCCCTCCACTTT. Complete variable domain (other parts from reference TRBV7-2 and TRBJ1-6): GAGVSQSPSNKVTEKGKDVELRCDPISGHTALYWYRQSLGQGLEFLIYFQGNSAPDKSGLPSDRFSAERTGGSVSTLTIQRTQQEDSAVYLCASSLDYSYNSPLHFGNGTRLTVT.

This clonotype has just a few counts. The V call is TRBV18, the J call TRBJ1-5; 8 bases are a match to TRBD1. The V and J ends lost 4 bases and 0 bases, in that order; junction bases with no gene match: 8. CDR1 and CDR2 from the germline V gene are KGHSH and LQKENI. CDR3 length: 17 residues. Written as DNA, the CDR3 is TGTGCCAGCTCACGCGGGACAGGAGAATATAGCAATCAGCCCCAGCATTTT. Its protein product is CASSRGTGEYSNQPQHF.

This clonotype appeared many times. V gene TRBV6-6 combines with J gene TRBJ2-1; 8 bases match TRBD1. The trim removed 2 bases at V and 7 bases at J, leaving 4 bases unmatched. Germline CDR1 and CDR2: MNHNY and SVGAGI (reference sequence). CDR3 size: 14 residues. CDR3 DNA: TGTGCCAGCAGTTACGGACAGGGAGGAAATGAGCAGTTCTTC. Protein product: CASSYGQGGNEQFF.

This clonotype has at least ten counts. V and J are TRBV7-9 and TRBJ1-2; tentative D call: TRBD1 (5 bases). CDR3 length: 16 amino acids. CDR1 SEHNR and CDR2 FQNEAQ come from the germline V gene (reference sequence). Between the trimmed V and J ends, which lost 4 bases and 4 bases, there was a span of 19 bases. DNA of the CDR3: TGTGCCAGCAGCTCCAAAATGGCAGGGTTCTCCTATGGCTACACCTTC. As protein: CASSSKMAGFSYGYTF. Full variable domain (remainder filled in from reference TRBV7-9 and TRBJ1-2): DTGVSQNPRHKITKRGQNVTFRCDPISEHNRLYWYRQTLGQGPEFLTYFQNEAQLEKSRLLSDRFSAERPKGSFSTLEIQRTEQGDSAMYLCASSSKMAGFSYGYTFGSGTRLTVV.

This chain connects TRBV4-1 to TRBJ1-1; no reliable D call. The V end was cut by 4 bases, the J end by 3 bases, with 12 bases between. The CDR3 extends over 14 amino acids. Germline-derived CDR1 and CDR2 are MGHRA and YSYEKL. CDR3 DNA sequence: TGCGCCAGCAGCCCGACCCCCGGCGACACTGAAGCTTTCTTT. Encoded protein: CASSPTPGDTEAFF.

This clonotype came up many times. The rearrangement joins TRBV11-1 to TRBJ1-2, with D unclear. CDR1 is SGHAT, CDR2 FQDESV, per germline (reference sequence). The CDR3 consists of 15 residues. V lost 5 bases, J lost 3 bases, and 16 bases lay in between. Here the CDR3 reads CASSPRDYTYYGYTF. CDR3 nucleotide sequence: TGTGCCAGCAGCCCCCGGGATTATACTTACTATGGCTACACCTTC.

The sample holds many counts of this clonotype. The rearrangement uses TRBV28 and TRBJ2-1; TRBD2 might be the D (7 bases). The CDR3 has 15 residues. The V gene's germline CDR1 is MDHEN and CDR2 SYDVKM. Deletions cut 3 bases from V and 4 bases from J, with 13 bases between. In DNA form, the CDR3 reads TGTGCCAGCAGTTTTTTGGGGAGGGGGTACAATGAGCAGTTCTTC. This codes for CASSFLGRGYNEQFF.

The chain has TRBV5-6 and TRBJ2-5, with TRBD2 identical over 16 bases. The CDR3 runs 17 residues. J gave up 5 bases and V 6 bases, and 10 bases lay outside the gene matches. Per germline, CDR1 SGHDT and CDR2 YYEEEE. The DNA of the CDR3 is TGTGCCAGCAACATAGGGACTAGCGGGGGGGCCGGGGAGACCCAGTACTTC. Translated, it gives CASNIGTSGGAGETQYF.